Included here is one T cell receptor (beta chain) sequence, with context. CDR1 is ENHRY and CDR2 is SYGVKD in the germline V gene. The CDR3 loop spans 14 amino acids. The junction had 8 bases not matched to a gene; V was cut back by 2 bases and J by 8 bases. The data were taken from a study of blood T cell repertoires in COVID-19. Study-level information: The analysed material was cDNA or gDNA that came from T cells, B-cell-depleted T cells, or PBMCs.

The study drew participants aged roughly 18 to 89 years from approximately 25 US areas. Authors' analysis steps: Reference gene primers were amplified, and this amplification served to estimate nucleated cell counts. TCRdb keeps only in-frame clones here, not all; method: immunoSEQ multiplex PCR. From that table come the V and J calls and clone size; the DNA was used to work out D and trimming. The table includes approximately 390,000 clones, approximately 86% detected once. The sequence was collected from a woman aged 40 to 50 with acute COVID-19. Sequencing was done on a sample of PBMCs or T cells enriched from blood (not recorded which). The chain has TRBV10-3 and TRBJ2-7; TRBD1 matches at 8 bases. CDR3 residues: CAISEGQGTSKQYF. The DNA of the CDR3 is TGTGCCATCAGTGAGGGACAGGGTACATCTAAGCAGTACTTC.